The sequence of this TCR beta chain was determined in a study of blood T cells in healthy people across ages. Primed by a sample-barcoded 5' primer and a J-beta primer mix, a second PCR proceeded for 7 to 11 cycles. TCRdb reanalysed the 5' RACE reads using MiXCR and keeps one entry per CDR3 protein. Seen here are 1.2 million to 1.5 million distinct CDR3 sequences, 42% observed once, and the top ten hold roughly 7.9%. The donors, healthy Caucasians from Russia, were aged roughly 6 to 90. Total RNA was extracted at no less than 6 micrograms per sample. This clonotype showed up just a few times. Sequenced: blood. The clonotype originates from a woman younger than 30 in good health.

This CDR3 reads CSVDPGQGNTEAFF. The CDR3 bases are TGCAGCGTGGATCCGGGACAGGGGAACACTGAAGCTTTCTTT. The chain carries TRBV29-1 and TRBJ1-1; TRBD1 aligns across 9 bases. CDR3 size: 14 residues. The V segment lost 6 bases and the J segment 1 base; nucleotides outside the gene matches: 6. Per the germline V gene, CDR1 is SQVTM and CDR2 is ANQGSEA.